The following is a T cell receptor (beta chain) sequence with its context. This specimen belongs to a study of technical replicates of blood from a handful of donors. TCRdb's table, derived via immunoSEQ multiplex PCR, lists solely in-frame clones and lacks some. Here the sample spans 70,000 to 90,000 clones, approximately 90% being singletons. J lost 2 bases, V lost 4 bases, and 13 bases had no gene match. CDR1 is MRHNA, CDR2 SNTAGT, per germline. The CDR3 is made up of 19 amino acids. This rearrangement joins TRBV6-4 to TRBJ2-2, with TRBD1 identical over 10 bases. The sequence derives from a human donor in good health. The sample comprised T cells isolated from PBMCs. The DNA for the CDR3 is TGTGCCAGCAGTGTCAGGGGTCTGGGACAGGGGTCCAACACCGGGGAGCTGTTTTTT. Translation: CASSVRGLGQGSNTGELFF.